This TCR beta chain came from a study of blood T cell repertoires in COVID-19. At the level of the study: Both acute and convalescent COVID-19 samples were obtained from the United States, Italy and Spain. Sample material is recorded as cDNA or gDNA derived from T cells, B-cell-depleted T cells, or PBMCs.

V was pared by 0 bases and J by 0 bases, with 6 bases between. CDR3 length: 15 residues. CDR1 and CDR2 from the germline V gene are SGHAT and FQNNGV. TCRdb keeps only in-frame clones here, not all; method: immunoSEQ multiplex PCR. The table records over 55,000 clones, under 95% of them present only once. The genes are TRBV11-2 and TRBJ1-5, with unresolved D. What was sequenced was peripheral blood. The clonotype comes from a human donor in a cohort sampled during active COVID-19. In nucleotides, the CDR3 is TGTGCCAGCAGCTTAGACCCTTATAGCAATCAGCCCCAGCATTTT. Translation: CASSLDPYSNQPQHF.